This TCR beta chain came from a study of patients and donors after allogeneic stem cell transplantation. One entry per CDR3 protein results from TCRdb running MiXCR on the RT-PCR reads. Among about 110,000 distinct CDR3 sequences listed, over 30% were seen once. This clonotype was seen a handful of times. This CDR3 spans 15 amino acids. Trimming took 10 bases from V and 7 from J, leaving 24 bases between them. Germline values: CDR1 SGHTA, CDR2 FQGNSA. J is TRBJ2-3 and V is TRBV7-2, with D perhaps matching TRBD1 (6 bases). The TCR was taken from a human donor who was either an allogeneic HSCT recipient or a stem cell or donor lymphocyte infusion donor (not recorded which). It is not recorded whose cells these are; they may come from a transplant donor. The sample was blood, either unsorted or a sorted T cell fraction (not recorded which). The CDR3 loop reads CATYLGWGPIYTQYF. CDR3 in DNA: TGTGCCACCTACCTCGGGTGGGGGCCTATCTATACGCAGTATTTT.